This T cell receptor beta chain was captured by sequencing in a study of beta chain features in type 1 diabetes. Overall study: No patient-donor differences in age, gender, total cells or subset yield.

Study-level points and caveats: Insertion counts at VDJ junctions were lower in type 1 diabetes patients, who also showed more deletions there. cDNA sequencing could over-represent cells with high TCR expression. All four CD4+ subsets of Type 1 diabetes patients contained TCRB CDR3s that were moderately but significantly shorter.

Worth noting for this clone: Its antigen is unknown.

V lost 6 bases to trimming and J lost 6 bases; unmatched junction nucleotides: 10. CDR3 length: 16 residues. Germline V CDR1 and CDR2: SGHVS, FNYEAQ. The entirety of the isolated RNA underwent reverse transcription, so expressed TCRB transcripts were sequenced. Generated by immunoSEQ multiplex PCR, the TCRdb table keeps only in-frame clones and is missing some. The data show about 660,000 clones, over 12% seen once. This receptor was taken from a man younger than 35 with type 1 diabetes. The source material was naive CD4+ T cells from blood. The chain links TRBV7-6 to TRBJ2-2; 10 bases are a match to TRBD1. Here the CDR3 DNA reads TGTGCCAGCAGAAATTTACCGGGACAGGGGCCCGGGGAGCTGTTTTTT. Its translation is CASRNLPGQGPGELFF.